These T cell receptor beta chains were read from a single sample in a study of blood T cell repertoires in COVID-19. The table came from immunoSEQ multiplex PCR; TCRdb's copy has only in-frame clones and leaves some out. This table has around 39,000 clones, just over 85% appearing once. The sequenced sample consisted of peripheral blood. Source of these receptors: a man aged 35-49 years with active COVID-19. Each CDR3 is given with its conserved first and last residue. The order of the fields is V gene, D gene, J gene, clone size, CDR3 DNA, CDR3 protein. The D gene is left open where the match is weak. Clone size, where shown, is once, few, many, or a class for clones that have expanded.

V: TRBV10-1
D: NA
J: TRBJ2-1
size: NA
DNA: TGCGCCAGCAGCCCAGACTACAGGGAAGGTACCTACAATGAGCAGTTCTTC
CDR3: CASSPDYREGTYNEQFF

V: TRBV19
D: TRBD1
J: TRBJ1-4
size: NA
DNA: TGTGCCAGTAGTGGGAACAGGGGTGCAACTAATGAAAAACTGTTTTTT
CDR3: CASSGNRGATNEKLFF

V: TRBV6-1
D: TRBD1
J: TRBJ1-2
size: NA
DNA: TGTGCCAGCAGTGAAGAGGACAGGGGACTGGCACCTAACTATGGCTACACCTTC
CDR3: CASSEEDRGLAPNYGYTF

V: TRBV27
D: TRBD2
J: TRBJ2-7
size: NA
DNA: TGTGCCAGCAGTTTGGTAGCGGGCCCAACCTACGAGCAGTACTTC
CDR3: CASSLVAGPTYEQYF

V: TRBV7-3
D: TRBD1
J: TRBJ1-2
size: once
DNA: TGTGCCAGCAGCTCTGGGACAGGGGGCGGCTATGGCTACACCTTC
CDR3: CASSSGTGGGYGYTF

V: TRBV6-1
D: NA
J: TRBJ2-7
size: NA
DNA: TGTGCCAGCAGTGAACGACCCAGGGTCATAGGCGAGCAGTACTTC
CDR3: CASSERPRVIGEQYF

V: TRBV6-6
D: NA
J: TRBJ2-7
size: NA
DNA: TGTGCCAGCAGTTCAAACAGGGACGAGCAGTACTTC
CDR3: CASSSNRDEQYF

V: TRBV28
D: NA
J: TRBJ1-2
size: once
DNA: TGTGCCAGCAGTTTTCGACTTGCTGACTATGGCTACACCTTC
CDR3: CASSFRLADYGYTF

V: TRBV4-2
D: NA
J: TRBJ1-1
size: few
DNA: TGTGCCAGCAGCCAAGAGATAGGGGTTATGAACACTGAAGCTTTCTTT
CDR3: CASSQEIGVMNTEAFF

V: TRBV7-9
D: NA
J: TRBJ1-4
size: few
DNA: TGTGCCAGCAGCTTGAGTACAGGGAGTTCTGAAAAACTGTTTTTT
CDR3: CASSLSTGSSEKLFF

V: TRBV7-2
D: TRBD2
J: TRBJ2-3
size: NA
DNA: TGTGCCAGCAGCCACCGGCTAGCGGGGGGCACAGATACGCAGTATTTT
CDR3: CASSHRLAGGTDTQYF

V: TRBV27
D: NA
J: TRBJ1-1
size: NA
DNA: TGTGCCAGTGCTCATCCGGGCACTGAAGCTTTCTTT
CDR3: CASAHPGTEAFF

V: TRBV27
D: NA
J: TRBJ2-2
size: NA
DNA: TGTGCCAGCAGTTTATTTAGGGCAGGGGGGCGTGGGGAGCTGTTTTTT
CDR3: CASSLFRAGGRGELFF

V: TRBV27
D: NA
J: TRBJ2-4
size: NA
DNA: TGTGCCAGCAGGACAGGAAAAAACATTCAGTACTTC
CDR3: CASRTGKNIQYF

V: TRBV23-1
D: NA
J: TRBJ1-6
size: NA
DNA: TGCGCCAGCAGTCAATCGTTGCTGAGCTCCTATAATTCACCCCTCCACTTT
CDR3: CASSQSLLSSYNSPLHF

V: TRBV7-8
D: NA
J: TRBJ2-3
size: NA
DNA: TGTGCCAGCAGCTTAGCGCAAGTAAGCGATACGCAGTATTTT
CDR3: CASSLAQVSDTQYF

V: TRBV6-5
D: TRBD1
J: TRBJ1-1
size: NA
DNA: TGTGCCAGCAGTTCTAAGACAGGGGCGAGGACTGAAGCTTTCTTT
CDR3: CASSSKTGARTEAFF

V: TRBV28
D: TRBD1
J: TRBJ1-1
size: NA
DNA: TGTGCCAGCAGTTTCCCCGCTTGGACAGGGCGAACTGAAGCTTTCTTT
CDR3: CASSFPAWTGRTEAFF

V: TRBV29-1
D: TRBD1
J: TRBJ1-2
size: NA
DNA: TGCAGCGTTGAAGAGCGGACAGGGGGCTATGGCTACACCTTC
CDR3: CSVEERTGGYGYTF

V: TRBV7-3
D: TRBD2
J: TRBJ2-3
size: NA
DNA: TGTGCCAGCAGCCCGACCACGGGAGGGCCGGAAGATACGCAGTATTTT
CDR3: CASSPTTGGPEDTQYF

V: TRBV19
D: TRBD2
J: TRBJ2-7
size: NA
DNA: TGTGCCAGTAGTATAGGAGGGACTAGCGGCCTCTACGAGCAGTACTTC
CDR3: CASSIGGTSGLYEQYF

V: TRBV5-1
D: NA
J: TRBJ2-2
size: NA
DNA: TGCGCCAGCAGCTTGGTCGAGGGCGGGGAGCTGTTTTTT
CDR3: CASSLVEGGELFF

V: TRBV7-9
D: TRBD2
J: TRBJ2-7
size: NA
DNA: TGTGCCAGCAGCTTACACGACCTAGCGGGAGGCCGCGAGCAGTACTTC
CDR3: CASSLHDLAGGREQYF

V: TRBV27
D: NA
J: TRBJ1-3
size: few
DNA: TGTGCCATGGACAGATTGACCTCTGGAAACACCATATATTTT
CDR3: CAMDRLTSGNTIYF

V: TRBV19
D: NA
J: TRBJ1-4
size: NA
DNA: TGTGCCAGTAGTATAGGGGGGCTTGGTGAAAAACTGTTTTTT
CDR3: CASSIGGLGEKLFF

V: TRBV7-2
D: TRBD1
J: TRBJ2-7
size: NA
DNA: TGTGCCAGCAGCTTAGCGGGACAGGCCCCCTACGAGCAGTACTTC
CDR3: CASSLAGQAPYEQYF

V: TRBV5-8
D: TRBD1
J: TRBJ1-5
size: NA
DNA: TGTGCCAGCAGCCTAGGACAGGGGAGCAATCAGCCCCAGCATTTT
CDR3: CASSLGQGSNQPQHF

V: TRBV7-2
D: NA
J: TRBJ1-5
size: NA
DNA: TGTGCCAGCAGCTTAGTGATAGGGTTTCAGGGGTTCAATCAGCCCCAGCATTTT
CDR3: CASSLVIGFQGFNQPQHF

V: TRBV6-2/TRBV6-3
D: TRBD1
J: TRBJ2-3
size: once
DNA: TGTGCCAGCAGTTATGGTGGCAGGGGGTACGCAGATACGCAGTATTTT
CDR3: CASSYGGRGYADTQYF